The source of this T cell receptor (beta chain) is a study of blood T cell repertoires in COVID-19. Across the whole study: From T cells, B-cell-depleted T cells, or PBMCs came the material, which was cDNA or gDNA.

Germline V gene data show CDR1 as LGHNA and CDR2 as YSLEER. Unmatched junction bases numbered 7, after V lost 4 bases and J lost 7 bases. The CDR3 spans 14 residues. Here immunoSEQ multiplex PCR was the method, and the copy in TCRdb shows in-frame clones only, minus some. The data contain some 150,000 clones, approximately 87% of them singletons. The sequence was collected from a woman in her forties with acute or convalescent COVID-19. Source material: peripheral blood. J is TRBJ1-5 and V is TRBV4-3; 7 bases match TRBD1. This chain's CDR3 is CASSRTGVGQPQHF. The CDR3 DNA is TGCGCCAGCAGCCGCACAGGGGTCGGGCAGCCCCAGCATTTT.